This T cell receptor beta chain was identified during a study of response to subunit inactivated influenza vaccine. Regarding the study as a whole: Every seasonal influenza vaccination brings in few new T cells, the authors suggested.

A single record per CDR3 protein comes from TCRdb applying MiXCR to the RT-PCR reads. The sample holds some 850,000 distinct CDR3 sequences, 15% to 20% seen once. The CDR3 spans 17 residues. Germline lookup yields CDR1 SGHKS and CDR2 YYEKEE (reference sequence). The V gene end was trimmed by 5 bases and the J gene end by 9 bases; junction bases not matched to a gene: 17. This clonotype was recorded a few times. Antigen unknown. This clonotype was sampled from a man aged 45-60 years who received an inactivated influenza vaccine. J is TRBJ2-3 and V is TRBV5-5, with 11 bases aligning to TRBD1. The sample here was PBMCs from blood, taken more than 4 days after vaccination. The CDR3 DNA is TGTGCCAGCAGTGTCTCCTTGGGACAGGGGGTAGGACTAACGCAGTATTTT. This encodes CASSVSLGQGVGLTQYF.